One and the same sample provided the 13 T cell receptor beta chains below, sequenced in a study of blood T cell repertoires in COVID-19. TCRdb's table, derived via immunoSEQ multiplex PCR, lists solely in-frame clones and lacks some. The sample contains about 500,000 clones, 85% to 90% of which appear only once. Sequenced material: peripheral blood. The receptors here all came from a woman aged 45-60 years with COVID-19, enrolled during active disease.

This clone occurred once. This chain uses TRBV24-1 with TRBJ1-2; 7 nucleotides agree with TRBD1. The CDR3 is made up of 15 amino acids. V was clipped by 5 bases and J by 1 base; unmatched bases: 6. Looked up from germline, CDR1 is KGHDR and CDR2 is SFDVKD. This chain's CDR3 is CATSGRQGLNYGYTF. CDR3 bases: TGTGCCACCAGTGGCAGACAGGGACTTAACTATGGCTACACCTTC.

The chain has TRBV19 and TRBJ1-5; TRBD1 aligns across 9 bases. The CDR3 spans 15 residues. From germline, CDR1 is LNHDA and CDR2 SQIVND (reference sequence). The trim removed 5 bases at V and 4 bases at J, leaving 6 bases unmatched. CDR3 sequence reads: CASSRDRERNQPQHF. CDR3 bases: TGTGCCAGTAGTCGGGACAGGGAAAGAAATCAGCCCCAGCATTTT.

CDR3 DNA sequence: TGTGCCAGCAGTTACCACGCCGACTTACCCTACGAGCAGTACTTC. Translating it yields CASSYHADLPYEQYF. The chain has TRBV6-5 and TRBJ2-7; D not certain. This CDR3 has 15 residues. CDR1 is MNHEY, CDR2 SVGAGI, per germline. The V and J ends lost 2 bases and 2 bases respectively, with 13 bases between them.

The chain carries TRBV11-2 and TRBJ1-1; possible D gene TRBD1, 5 bases. Germline assignment: CDR1 SGHAT and CDR2 FQNNGV. V was cut by 0 bases and J by 3 bases, with 11 bases left in between. This CDR3 contains 15 residues. CDR3 protein: CASSLDSGRDTEAFF. CDR3 bases: TGTGCCAGCAGCTTAGATTCAGGGAGGGACACTGAAGCTTTCTTT.

CDR3 DNA: TGCGCCAGCAGTGAAGGGGGCGGCTCCTACGAGCAGTACTTC. Translation gives CASSEGGGSYEQYF. The gene calls are TRBV10-1 and TRBJ2-7; TRBD1 aligns across 7 bases. V trimming: 3 bases; J trimming: 0 bases; junction bases outside the gene matches: 2. The length of the CDR3 is 14 residues. CDR1 and CDR2 (germline): WNHNN, SYGVQD (reference sequence).

The chain is built from TRBV30 and TRBJ2-1; 8 nucleotides line up with TRBD2. Trimming took 3 bases from V and 15 from J; bases not matched to a gene: 10. This CDR3 has 12 amino acids. The germline V gene encodes CDR1 GTSNPN and CDR2 SVGIG (reference sequence). The CDR3 reads CAWSAGGVRGFF. CDR3 nucleotides: TGTGCCTGGAGCGCCGGGGGGGTTCGGGGGTTCTTC.

The chain joins TRBV9 to TRBJ2-3; D possibly corresponds to TRBD1 (5 bases). The CDR3 contains 13 residues. Germline-derived CDR1 and CDR2 are SGDLS and YYNGEE. Trimming cost V 5 bases and J 1 base, with 8 bases left between them. In DNA, the CDR3 is TGTGCCAGCAGAGGGGTCGGCACAGATACGCAGTATTTT. Its translation: CASRGVGTDTQYF. The full variable domain, completed using reference TRBV9 and TRBJ2-3, is DSGVTQTPKHLITATGQRVTLRCSPRSGDLSVYWYQQSLDQGLQFLIQYYNGEERAKGNILERFSAQQFPDLHSELNLSSLELGDSALYFCASRGVGTDTQYFGPGTRLTVL.

This rearrangement joins TRBV11-2 to TRBJ1-1, with D possibly matching TRBD1 (5 bases). V was shortened by 1 base and J by 4 bases, with 16 bases between the two germline ends. CDR3 length: 16 amino acids. The germline gives CDR1 SGHAT, CDR2 FQNNGV. The CDR3 nucleotides read TGTGCCAGCAGCTTAGCAAGCTTCTACGGGGGCACTGAAGCTTTCTTT. Residues: CASSLASFYGGTEAFF.

The chain is built from TRBV11-3 and TRBJ2-1; 14 bases match TRBD2. Germline V gene data show CDR1 as SGHNT and CDR2 as YENEEA. V dropped 5 bases and J dropped 10; count of bases not matched to a gene: 13. CDR3 length: 17 residues. The CDR3 coding sequence is TGTGCCAGCAGCCGGACTAGCGGGGGGCCCCCTCGGGGGGAGCAGTTCTTC. This gives the protein CASSRTSGGPPRGEQFF.

The sample holds one count of this clone. The chain links TRBV9 to TRBJ2-3; 11 nucleotides line up with TRBD2. This CDR3 has 15 amino acids. The germline gives CDR1 SGDLS, CDR2 YYNGEE. Unmatched junction bases numbered 7, after V lost 7 bases and J lost 3 bases. The DNA of the CDR3 is TGTGCCAGCGCATATAGCGGGGGGGAAACAGATACGCAGTATTTT. Translated: CASAYSGGETDTQYF.

The rearrangement joins TRBV19 to TRBJ1-4; 8 nucleotides line up with TRBD1. This CDR3 is 18 amino acids long. CDR1 and CDR2 (germline): LNHDA, SQIVND (reference sequence). Trimming took 5 bases from V and 0 from J; bases not matched to a gene: 11. The chain's CDR3 is CASSWPGQVKATNEKLFF. The CDR3 nucleotides read TGTGCCAGTAGTTGGCCGGGACAGGTCAAGGCAACTAATGAAAAACTGTTTTTT.

The table lists this clone with many counts. The CDR3 region has the DNA TGTGCCAGCAGCTTGAACCGGAATGAAAAACTGTTTTTT. It codes for CASSLNRNEKLFF. This sequence joins TRBV7-7 and TRBJ1-4; D is uncertain. The germline V gene encodes CDR1 SSHAT and CDR2 FNYEAQ (reference sequence). Trimming stripped 3 bases from V and 5 bases from J, with 7 bases between. There are 13 residues in the CDR3.

This clone was picked up one time. J is TRBJ1-2 and V is TRBV30; the D gene is possibly TRBD1 (6 bases). Between the trimmed V and J ends, which lost 0 bases and 5 bases, there was a span of 10 bases. The germline V gene has CDR1 GTSNPN and CDR2 SVGIG (reference sequence). This CDR3 has 13 amino acids. CDR3 in DNA: TGTGCCTGGAGTGTCGGACAGAAATATGGCTACACCTTC. The encoded protein is CAWSVGQKYGYTF.